This TCR beta chain was captured in a study of cytomegalovirus exposure and HLA in healthy donors. Study-level points and caveats: V- and J-gene trimming of TCR beta was linked (in a later analysis) to a missense DCLRE1C variant. The authors listed 164 TCR beta chains as cytomegalovirus-associated.

Trimming took 7 bases from V and 0 from J, leaving 28 bases between them. CDR1 is ENHRY, CDR2 SYGVKD, per germline. The CDR3 is made up of 20 amino acids. Vbeta (60) and Jbeta (13) primers were used in the PCR. Assay used: immunoSEQ multiplex PCR; TCRdb lists only in-frame clones, some missing. Of roughly 100,000 clones listed, 70% to 85% are singletons. Worth noting for this clone: As yet, its antigen is unknown.

This TCR derives from a woman under 30 in good health and CMV-seropositive. The material sequenced was PBMCs. This rearrangement joins TRBV10-3 to TRBJ1-3; tentatively, D is TRBD1 (6 bases). The CDR3 DNA follows: TGTGCCATCAACAATAAATGGGCAGGGGTCCCACAAAACTCTGGAAACACCATATATTTT. It yields the protein CAINNKWAGVPQNSGNTIYF.